The next 31 T cell receptor beta chains were all read from a single sample in a study of blood T cell repertoires in COVID-19. Profiled with immunoSEQ multiplex PCR; TCRdb holds only in-frame clones, not every one. The sample carries 150,000 to 200,000 clones, over 85% recorded once. Sample: peripheral blood. The source is a man in his sixties with active or convalescent COVID-19.

The rearrangement uses TRBV27 and TRBJ2-3, with D perhaps TRBD1 (6 bases). The length of the CDR3 is 13 residues. V lost 3 bases, J lost 7 bases, and 11 bases lay in between. The V gene's germline CDR1 is MNHEY and CDR2 SMNVEV (reference sequence). The DNA of the CDR3 is TGTGCCAGCAGTTTCCAGCAGGGGAATACGCAGTATTTT. Its protein is CASSFQQGNTQYF.

The V and J genes are TRBV4-1 and TRBJ1-2; maybe TRBD1 (5 bases). The CDR3 consists of 14 residues. Germline CDR1 is MGHRA and CDR2 is YSYEKL. The V end was cut by 1 base, the J end by 2 bases, with 8 bases between. The CDR3 sequence is CASSQVTDNYGYTF. The DNA of the CDR3 is TGCGCCAGCAGCCAAGTGACAGACAACTATGGCTACACCTTC.

The chain combines TRBV21-1 with TRBJ1-2. TRBV21-1 is recorded as a pseudogene. There are 14 residues in the CDR3. The CDR3 nucleotides read TGTGCCATATCTAACCGGGACTGTATCTATGGCTACACCTTC. Protein: CAISNRDCIYGYTF.

The rearrangement uses TRBV5-6 and TRBJ1-6, with D possibly being TRBD1 (6 bases). The CDR3 has 14 residues. The germline V gene encodes CDR1 SGHDT and CDR2 YYEEEE. The V and J ends lost 7 bases and 9 bases respectively, with 17 bases between them. This CDR3 is CASFGTRGSSPLHF. The CDR3 DNA reads as TGTGCCAGCTTCGGGACAAGGGGCAGTTCACCCCTCCACTTT.

The rearrangement uses TRBV3-1 (or the pseudogene TRBV3-2) and TRBJ1-5; the D gene is possibly TRBD1 (5 bases). V lost 4 bases, J lost 7 bases, and 17 bases lay in between. CDR1 is LGHDT, CDR2 YNNKEL, per germline (reference sequence). The CDR3 has 15 amino acids. CDR3 DNA: TGTGCCAGCAGCCCTCAGGGACTCGACCGACAGCCCCAGCATTTT. Amino acids: CASSPQGLDRQPQHF.

This chain connects TRBV11-3 to TRBJ2-1, with 7 bases aligning to TRBD2. Germline V gives CDR1 SGHNT, CDR2 YENEEA. The CDR3 covers 15 residues. V lost 4 bases to trimming and J lost 0 bases; unmatched junction nucleotides: 3. The CDR3 sequence: CASSSGGSSYNEQFF. CDR3 DNA: TGTGCCAGCAGCTCCGGGGGGAGCTCCTACAATGAGCAGTTCTTC.

The chain recombines TRBV6-5 with TRBJ1-2; 8 nucleotides line up with TRBD1. V trimming: 7 bases; J trimming: 6 bases; junction bases outside the gene matches: 10. The CDR3 contains 14 residues. Germline assignment: CDR1 MNHEY and CDR2 SVGAGI. The CDR3 nucleotides read TGTGCCAGCAACCCTAGGACAGGGTTCGATGGCTACACCTTC. This translates into CASNPRTGFDGYTF.

As DNA, the CDR3 is TGTGCCAGCAGCTTCCAGGGGTTTTCAACTAATGAAAAACTGTTTTTT. Translated, it gives CASSFQGFSTNEKLFF. V gene TRBV7-2 combines with J gene TRBJ1-4; weak D call: TRBD1 (6 bases). This CDR3 has 16 amino acids. Germline V lookup: CDR1 SGHTA, CDR2 FQGNSA. V lost 3 bases and J lost 0, with 11 bases in between.

The chain links TRBV10-1 to TRBJ1-6, with D perhaps matching TRBD1 (5 bases). The CDR3 is 14 residues long. Germline V lookup: CDR1 WNHNN, CDR2 SYGVQD (reference sequence). The V end lost 2 bases, the J end lost 7 bases, and 9 bases lay between the germline ends. CDR3 nucleotide sequence: TGCGCCAGCAGTGAGCACCGGGGGAATTCACCCCTCCACTTT. This sequence encodes CASSEHRGNSPLHF.

This clone showed up just a few times. This rearrangement joins TRBV7-9 to TRBJ2-2; 8 positions match TRBD2. Germline V gene sequence: CDR1 SEHNR, CDR2 FQNEAQ (reference sequence). The CDR3 runs to 15 residues. Losses at the gene ends were 7 bases for V and 2 bases for J; bases not matched to a gene: 6. The CDR3 reads CASTPLAVNTGELFF. DNA of the CDR3: TGTGCCAGCACCCCACTAGCGGTAAACACCGGGGAGCTGTTTTTT.

The rearrangement links TRBV5-1 to TRBJ1-2; a weak D match, TRBD1 (6 bases). The V end was cut by 0 bases, the J end by 7 bases, with 19 bases between. Germline CDR1 reads SGHRS; CDR2 reads YFSETQ. The CDR3 is made up of 16 amino acids. For the CDR3, the DNA is TGCGCCAGCAGCTTGGAAGGGGGGGCGTTAGGCTCTGGCTACACCTTC. It is translated as CASSLEGGALGSGYTF.

This clone was detected once. V is TRBV7-9 and J is TRBJ2-2; 10 bases are a match to TRBD2. V dropped 5 bases and J dropped 6; count of bases not matched to a gene: 12. This CDR3 is 17 amino acids long. Germline-derived CDR1 and CDR2 are SEHNR and FQNEAQ (reference sequence). The CDR3 protein is CASSPPRASGRAGELFF. The CDR3 nucleotides are TGTGCCAGCAGCCCACCCCGGGCTAGCGGGAGAGCCGGGGAGCTGTTTTTT.

For the CDR3, the DNA is TGTGCCAGCAGCGGGACAGGGGGTGGCTACACCTTC. It translates to CASSGTGGGYTF. This chain uses TRBV6-5 with TRBJ1-2; 11 bases are a match to TRBD1. The CDR3 covers 12 residues. V lost 6 bases, J lost 7 bases, and 1 base stayed unmatched. Per the germline V gene, CDR1 is MNHEY and CDR2 is SVGAGI.

The V gene is TRBV27, the J gene TRBJ2-3, with 7 bases that match TRBD2. The CDR3 length is 16 residues. Germline CDR1 reads MNHEY; CDR2 reads SMNVEV (reference sequence). The junction had 9 bases not matched to a gene; V was cut back by 2 bases and J by 4 bases. In nucleotides, the CDR3 is TGTGCCAGCAGTTTAATTACGGGGGAGGGACCAGATACGCAGTATTTT. Residues: CASSLITGEGPDTQYF.

The CDR3 here is CASRFQGAETGELFF. Here the CDR3 DNA reads TGTGCCAGCAGGTTCCAGGGGGCTGAGACCGGGGAGCTGTTTTTT. The chain carries TRBV2 and TRBJ2-2; 8 bases map to TRBD1. The V gene's germline CDR1 is SNHLY and CDR2 FYNNEI. With V trimmed by 6 bases and J by 5 bases, 8 bases remained unmatched. The CDR3 is 15 amino acids.

V is TRBV11-2 and J is TRBJ1-2; D not resolved. Trimming shortened V by 5 bases and J by 0 bases, and 19 bases separated the two germline ends. The CDR3 spans 17 residues. CDR1 SGHAT and CDR2 FQNNGV come from the germline V gene. CDR3 residues: CASSDRLVAGANYGYTF. CDR3 nucleotide sequence: TGTGCCAGCAGCGACCGACTAGTGGCCGGGGCTAACTATGGCTACACCTTC.

This chain joins TRBV11-2 and TRBJ1-2, with 12 bases fitting TRBD1. CDR1 SGHAT and CDR2 FQNNGV come from the germline V gene. The CDR3 totals 15 residues. Trimming removed 3 bases from V and 6 bases from J; junction bases left unmatched: 5. CDR3 DNA sequence: TGTGCCAGCAGCTTGGGACAGGGGGCTGTGCATGGCTACACCTTC. Protein: CASSLGQGAVHGYTF.

This chain connects TRBV11-3 to TRBJ1-3; no reliable D call. V lost 5 bases and J 2 bases, leaving 7 bases between the germline ends. The CDR3 runs 13 residues. The germline V gene encodes CDR1 SGHNT and CDR2 YENEEA. DNA of the CDR3: TGTGCCAGCAGCGAAACTCCTGGAAACACCATATATTTT. Encoded protein: CASSETPGNTIYF.

This chain connects TRBV28 to TRBJ2-7; maybe TRBD1 (7 bases). Trimming took off 5 bases at V and 1 base at J, with 15 bases between the two ends. The germline V gene has CDR1 MDHEN and CDR2 SYDVKM. This CDR3 is 15 amino acids long. DNA for the CDR3: TGTGCCAGCAGTCCCAGGAGGGGGCAATCCTACGAGCAGTACTTC. Translated, it gives CASSPRRGQSYEQYF.

The rearrangement uses TRBV18 and TRBJ1-5, with D uncertain. The V gene's germline CDR1 is KGHSH and CDR2 LQKENI. V was cut by 2 bases and J by 3 bases, with 14 bases left in between. This CDR3 contains 16 residues. The CDR3 nucleotides are TGTGCCAGCTCACCATCTTCCCAGGCAAACAATCAGCCCCAGCATTTT. This translates into CASSPSSQANNQPQHF.

The CDR3 coding sequence is TGTGCCAGCAGCTTAGGGACAGGGTTATACGAGCAGTACTTC. It yields the protein CASSLGTGLYEQYF. This sequence joins TRBV7-9 and TRBJ2-7; 8 nucleotides align to TRBD1. The germline V gene encodes CDR1 SEHNR and CDR2 FQNEAQ (reference sequence). Germline trimming cut 1 base from V and 4 bases from J; bases unmatched to any gene: 3. The CDR3 extends over 14 amino acids.

The genes are TRBV20-1 and TRBJ1-1; D gene unclear. The length of the CDR3 is 11 residues. Looked up from germline, CDR1 is DFQATT and CDR2 is SNEGSKA (reference sequence). Trimming stripped 2 bases from V and 3 bases from J, with 4 bases between. The CDR3 loop is CSARRDTEAFF. CDR3 nucleotide sequence: TGCAGTGCTAGACGAGACACTGAAGCTTTCTTT.

The V and J genes are TRBV5-6 and TRBJ2-1, with D maybe TRBD2 (5 bases). CDR1 and CDR2 from the germline V gene are SGHDT and YYEEEE. This CDR3 has 14 amino acids. The ends were cut back, 0 bases at V and 7 bases at J, with 11 bases in the middle. In DNA form, the CDR3 reads TGTGCCAGCAGCTTGGAACCGACTATTAATGAGCAGTTCTTC. This encodes CASSLEPTINEQFF.

This chain connects TRBV6-1 to TRBJ1-5, with 8 bases identical to TRBD1. The trim removed 4 bases at V and 4 bases at J, leaving 9 bases unmatched. This CDR3 is 16 amino acids long. Germline V gives CDR1 MNHNS, CDR2 SASEGT. The CDR3: CASSGAWDRPNQPQHF. The CDR3 DNA follows: TGTGCCAGCAGTGGGGCTTGGGACAGGCCTAATCAGCCCCAGCATTTT.

The V gene is TRBV19, the J gene TRBJ2-3; TRBD2 matches 12 bases. The CDR3 sequence is 14 residues long. The trim removed 10 bases at V and 6 bases at J, leaving 8 bases unmatched. The germline gives CDR1 LNHDA, CDR2 SQIVND (reference sequence). For the CDR3, the DNA is TGTGCCACCAGACTAGCGGGAGTGAGGGATACGCAGTATTTT. This encodes CATRLAGVRDTQYF.

The J gene is TRBJ2-3, the V gene TRBV6-1, with a possible D match to TRBD2 (5 bases). The CDR3 is 14 amino acids. V was trimmed by 0 bases and J by 1 base, leaving 5 bases between them. The germline V gene has CDR1 MNHNS and CDR2 SASEGT. CDR3 amino acids: CASSEAGGTDTQYF. CDR3 in DNA: TGTGCCAGCAGTGAAGCGGGAGGCACAGATACGCAGTATTTT.

This clone was found once. The chain uses TRBV5-4 and TRBJ2-2; TRBD2 matches 8 bases. The CDR3 runs 16 residues. The V and J ends lost 1 base and 6 bases, in that order; junction bases with no gene match: 8. Looked up from germline, CDR1 is SGHNT and CDR2 is YYREEE (reference sequence). For the CDR3, the DNA is TGTGCCAGCAGCTTGAGGACGGGAGGGCCGTCCGGGGAGCTGTTTTTT. Amino acid sequence: CASSLRTGGPSGELFF. Full variable domain (outside the CDR3, taken from reference TRBV5-4 and TRBJ2-2): ETGVTQSPTHLIKTRGQQVTLRCSSQSGHNTVSWYQQALGQGPQFIFQYYREEENGRGNFPPRFSGLQFPNYSSELNVNALELDDSALYLCASSLRTGGPSGELFFGEGSRLTVL.

This clone is a singleton in its sample. This chain joins TRBV4-2 and TRBJ2-1; 9 bases fit TRBD2. The CDR3 spans 17 residues. Germline CDR1 reads LGHNA; CDR2 reads YNFKEQ. After removal of 0 bases from V and 0 bases from J, the junction contained 3 bases not matched to a gene. Written as DNA, the CDR3 is TGTGCCAGCAGCCAAGAAGGCGGGGGGGCCTCCTACAATGAGCAGTTCTTC. Protein product: CASSQEGGGASYNEQFF.

The sample holds a few counts of this clone. This chain joins TRBV29-1 and TRBJ1-2; D ambiguous. The CDR3 extends over 13 amino acids. Trimming left V 6 bases short and J 4 bases short, with 15 bases between. Germline V gene sequence: CDR1 SQVTM, CDR2 ANQGSEA. The CDR3 is CSVAPPLLYGYTF. The CDR3 DNA sequence: TGCAGCGTCGCCCCCCCGTTACTCTATGGCTACACCTTC.

CDR3 DNA: TGTGCCACCAGCAGAGGAATATACCGTGCGGGGCCCAAACAAGAGACCCAGTACTTC. Its protein product is CATSRGIYRAGPKQETQYF. The rearrangement joins TRBV15 to TRBJ2-5, with a weak D call TRBD2 (6 bases). V lost 1 base, J lost 2 bases, and 23 bases lay in between. The CDR3 is 19 residues long. CDR1 LNHNV and CDR2 YYDKDF come from the germline V gene (reference sequence).

This clone has a handful of counts. The chain recombines TRBV2 with TRBJ1-2, with no clear D. CDR1 and CDR2 (germline): SNHLY, FYNNEI. The CDR3 is made up of 16 amino acids. V lost 8 bases, J lost 0 bases, and 19 bases lay in between. CDR3 residues: CASAGYRWTANYGYTF. CDR3 in DNA: TGTGCCAGCGCGGGGTATCGGTGGACCGCTAACTATGGCTACACCTTC.